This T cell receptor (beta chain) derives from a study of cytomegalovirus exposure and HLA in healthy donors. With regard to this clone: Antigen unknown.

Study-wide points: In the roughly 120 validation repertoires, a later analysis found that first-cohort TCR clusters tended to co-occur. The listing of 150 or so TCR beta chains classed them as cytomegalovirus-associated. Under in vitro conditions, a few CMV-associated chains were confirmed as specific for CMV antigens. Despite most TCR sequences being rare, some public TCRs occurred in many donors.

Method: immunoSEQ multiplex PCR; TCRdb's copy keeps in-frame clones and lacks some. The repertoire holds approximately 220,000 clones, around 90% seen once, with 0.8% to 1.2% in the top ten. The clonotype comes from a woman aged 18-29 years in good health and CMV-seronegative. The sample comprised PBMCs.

This CDR3 reads CASSEQKIPRKRQPGVYGYTF. The CDR3 DNA reads TGTGCCAGCAGTGAACAAAAAATCCCCAGAAAAAGACAGCCTGGGGTCTATGGCTACACCTTC. V and J are TRBV6-1 and TRBJ1-2; perhaps TRBD1 as D (5 bases). This CDR3 spans 21 amino acids. Germline CDR1 MNHNS, CDR2 SASEGT. V lost 2 bases and J lost 4, with 32 bases in between.